Listed below are T cell receptor beta chains from one sample, sequenced in a study of blood T cells in healthy people across ages. TCRdb itself ran the 5' RACE reads through MiXCR, one entry per CDR3 protein. Here the sample spans about 1.6 million distinct CDR3 sequences, roughly 32% being singletons. The sample was blood. The receptors shown here come from a woman aged 25 to 39 in good health. The CDR3 runs from the conserved cysteine through the conserved F or W. The order of the fields is CDR3 protein, CDR3 DNA, D gene, V gene, clone size, J gene. A D gene is named only where the DNA matches it firmly. Size tells how often a clone was seen (once, few, many) or the class of an expanded clone, and some rows leave it out.

CASSLVQSSGYTF TGTGCCAGCAGCTTGGTCCAGTCTAGTGGCTACACCTTC - TRBV5-8 few TRBJ1-2
CAIKASGRDGTYNEQFF TGTGCCATCAAGGCTAGCGGGAGGGATGGGACCTACAATGAGCAGTTCTTC TRBD2 TRBV10-3 few TRBJ2-1
CASSYLVGGRAGELFF TGTGCCAGCAGTTATCTCGTCGGGGGTCGAGCCGGGGAGCTGTTTTTT - TRBV6-5 - TRBJ2-2
CASSLTGTGGNEQFF TGTGCCAGCAGCCTCACTGGGACAGGGGGCAATGAGCAGTTCTTC TRBD1 TRBV7-3 few TRBJ2-1
CASSPPWGTYNEQFF TGTGCCAGCTCACCACCGTGGGGGACCTACAATGAGCAGTTCTTC - TRBV18 few TRBJ2-1
CSAVQGDGYGYTF TGCAGTGCTGTCCAGGGGGATGGGTATGGCTACACCTTC TRBD1 TRBV20-1 few TRBJ1-2
CSGRTGLGQPQHF TGCAGTGGCCGGACAGGGCTAGGTCAGCCCCAGCATTTT TRBD1 TRBV20-1 few TRBJ1-5
CASPTSGSSYEQYF TGTGCCAGCCCGACTAGCGGGAGTTCCTACGAGCAGTACTTC TRBD2 TRBV6-5 - TRBJ2-7
CASRNQGVGEAFF TGTGCCAGCAGGAACCAGGGGGTAGGTGAAGCTTTCTTT TRBD1 TRBV2 - TRBJ1-1
CASSPQSKDFNYGYTF TGTGCCAGCAGCCCTCAATCCAAGGACTTCAACTATGGCTACACCTTC - TRBV7-9 - TRBJ1-2
CSVDKGQGANEQYF TGCAGCGTGGATAAAGGACAGGGCGCGAACGAGCAGTACTTC TRBD1 TRBV29-1 many TRBJ2-7
CASRGPFSYEQYF TGTGCCAGCAGGGGACCGTTCTCCTACGAGCAGTACTTC - TRBV27 many TRBJ2-7
CSAQSTSGGRDEQFF TGCAGTGCCCAATCGACTAGCGGGGGCCGGGATGAGCAGTTCTTC TRBD2 TRBV20-1 - TRBJ2-1
CSARTIGRHREQFF TGCAGTGCTAGAACCATTGGACGGCATCGTGAGCAGTTCTTC - TRBV20-1 - TRBJ2-1
CSVEGFNTGELFF TGCAGCGTTGAAGGGTTTAACACCGGGGAGCTGTTTTTT - TRBV29-1 - TRBJ2-2
CSAIERSRATDTQYF TGCAGTGCTATAGAGAGATCCCGGGCCACAGATACGCAGTATTTT - TRBV20-1 - TRBJ2-3
CSARDTERSTDTQYF TGCAGTGCTAGAGATACGGAGCGGAGCACAGATACGCAGTATTTT - TRBV20-1 few TRBJ2-3
CASSQDPRGGETQYF TGTGCCAGCAGCCAAGATCCGCGCGGGGGAGAGACCCAGTACTTC TRBD2 TRBV3-1 - TRBJ2-5
CASRWFQETQYF TGTGCCAGCCGGTGGTTTCAAGAGACCCAGTACTTC - TRBV2 few TRBJ2-5
CATSRGFTDTQYF TGTGCCACCAGCAGGGGCTTCACAGATACGCAGTATTTT - TRBV30 - TRBJ2-3
CASSRPGTSGGIDNEQFF TGTGCCAGCAGCCGTCCCGGGACTAGCGGGGGAATAGACAATGAGCAGTTCTTC TRBD2 TRBV3-1 - TRBJ2-1
CSVTGSAGTEAFF TGCAGCGTGACCGGGTCGGCGGGCACTGAAGCTTTCTTT - TRBV29-1 - TRBJ1-1
CAISGGQIHSYEQYF TGTGCCATCAGTGGGGGGCAAATCCACTCCTACGAGCAGTACTTC - TRBV10-3 - TRBJ2-7
CASSSGIAGETQYF TGTGCCAGCAGTTCTGGGATTGCTGGGGAGACCCAGTACTTC - TRBV12-3/TRBV12-4 few TRBJ2-5
CASSRILPNTDTQYF TGTGCCAGCAGCAGGATCCTACCGAACACAGATACGCAGTATTTT - TRBV12-3/TRBV12-4 few TRBJ2-3
CASSLIQGDELFF TGTGCCAGCAGCTTAATCCAGGGGGACGAACTGTTTTTT TRBD1 TRBV11-2 few TRBJ1-4
CASSPGGGRTGELFF TGTGCCAGCAGCCCCGGTGGGGGGCGCACCGGGGAGCTGTTTTTT - TRBV11-1 - TRBJ2-2
CASNQHNSPLHF TGTGCCAGCAACCAACATAATTCACCCCTCCACTTT - TRBV6-2/TRBV6-3 - TRBJ1-6
CASSLAPQGRETQYF TGTGCCAGCAGTCTTGCGCCCCAGGGGAGAGAGACCCAGTACTTC - TRBV12-3/TRBV12-4 - TRBJ2-5
CASSESGVKTQYF TGCGCCAGCAGTGAGTCGGGGGTCAAGACCCAGTACTTC - TRBV10-1 - TRBJ2-5
CSALDYFAYEQYF TGCAGTGCTCTGGACTACTTCGCCTACGAGCAGTACTTC - TRBV20-1 - TRBJ2-7
CASSSGVRASTDTQYF TGTGCCAGCAGCTCTGGGGTGAGGGCTAGCACAGATACGCAGTATTTT - TRBV5-6 - TRBJ2-3
CASSLDGYYSPLHF TGTGCCAGCAGCTTGGACGGCTACTATTCACCCCTCCACTTT - TRBV5-8 once TRBJ1-6
CSAGLTGRSYEQYF TGCAGTGCTGGGTTGACAGGCCGCTCCTACGAGCAGTACTTC - TRBV20-1 few TRBJ2-7
CAWSSGVEAFF TGTGCCTGGAGTTCTGGGGTTGAAGCTTTCTTT - TRBV30 - TRBJ1-1
CASSLGIRKLGTFEQYF TGTGCCAGCAGCTTAGGCATTAGAAAATTGGGTACGTTCGAGCAGTACTTC - TRBV13 - TRBJ2-7
CSARQGLAVDWGIQYF TGCAGTGCTAGACAGGGACTAGCGGTAGACTGGGGCATTCAGTACTTC TRBD2 TRBV20-1 - TRBJ2-4
CASSWAAENTEAFF TGCGCCAGCAGCTGGGCAGCTGAGAACACTGAAGCTTTCTTT - TRBV5-1 once TRBJ1-1
CSARDGASHSSYEQYF TGCAGTGCTAGAGATGGGGCTTCCCATAGCTCCTACGAGCAGTACTTC - TRBV20-1 - TRBJ2-7
CASSQGRGDNNEQFF TGCGCCAGCAGCCAAGGGCGGGGGGACAACAATGAGCAGTTCTTC TRBD2 TRBV4-1 - TRBJ2-1
CASNPRGRNSPLHF TGTGCCAGCAACCCCAGGGGGCGAAATTCACCCCTCCACTTT TRBD1 TRBV6-6 many TRBJ1-6
CASSSSSGGVYNEQFF TGTGCCAGCAGCTCCTCCAGCGGGGGGGTCTACAATGAGCAGTTCTTC - TRBV21-1 many TRBJ2-1
CASFGQGARREIETQYF TGTGCCAGCTTTGGACAGGGCGCCCGGCGGGAGATCGAGACCCAGTACTTC - TRBV2 - TRBJ2-5
CASSVSSSEQFF TGTGCCAGCAGCGTATCTAGCAGTGAGCAGTTCTTC - TRBV9 - TRBJ2-1
CASSFSRTSETQYF TGTGCCAGCAGCTTTTCCAGGACTAGTGAGACCCAGTACTTC TRBD2 TRBV7-9 - TRBJ2-5
CSAIPDSLLNNEQYF TGCAGTGCGATACCGGACAGCCTTTTAAACAATGAGCAGTACTTC - TRBV20-1 - TRBJ2-5
CASSLATSGSEETQYF TGTGCCAGCAGCTTAGCGACTAGCGGGAGTGAGGAGACCCAGTACTTC TRBD2 TRBV13 - TRBJ2-5
CASSLGWDRDQPQHF TGTGCCAGCAGTTTAGGTTGGGACAGGGATCAGCCCCAGCATTTT TRBD1 TRBV7-9 few TRBJ1-5
CASSPAGGGSNEQFF TGTGCCAGCAGCCCCGCGGGGGGCGGAAGCAATGAGCAGTTCTTC TRBD2 TRBV5-1 - TRBJ2-1